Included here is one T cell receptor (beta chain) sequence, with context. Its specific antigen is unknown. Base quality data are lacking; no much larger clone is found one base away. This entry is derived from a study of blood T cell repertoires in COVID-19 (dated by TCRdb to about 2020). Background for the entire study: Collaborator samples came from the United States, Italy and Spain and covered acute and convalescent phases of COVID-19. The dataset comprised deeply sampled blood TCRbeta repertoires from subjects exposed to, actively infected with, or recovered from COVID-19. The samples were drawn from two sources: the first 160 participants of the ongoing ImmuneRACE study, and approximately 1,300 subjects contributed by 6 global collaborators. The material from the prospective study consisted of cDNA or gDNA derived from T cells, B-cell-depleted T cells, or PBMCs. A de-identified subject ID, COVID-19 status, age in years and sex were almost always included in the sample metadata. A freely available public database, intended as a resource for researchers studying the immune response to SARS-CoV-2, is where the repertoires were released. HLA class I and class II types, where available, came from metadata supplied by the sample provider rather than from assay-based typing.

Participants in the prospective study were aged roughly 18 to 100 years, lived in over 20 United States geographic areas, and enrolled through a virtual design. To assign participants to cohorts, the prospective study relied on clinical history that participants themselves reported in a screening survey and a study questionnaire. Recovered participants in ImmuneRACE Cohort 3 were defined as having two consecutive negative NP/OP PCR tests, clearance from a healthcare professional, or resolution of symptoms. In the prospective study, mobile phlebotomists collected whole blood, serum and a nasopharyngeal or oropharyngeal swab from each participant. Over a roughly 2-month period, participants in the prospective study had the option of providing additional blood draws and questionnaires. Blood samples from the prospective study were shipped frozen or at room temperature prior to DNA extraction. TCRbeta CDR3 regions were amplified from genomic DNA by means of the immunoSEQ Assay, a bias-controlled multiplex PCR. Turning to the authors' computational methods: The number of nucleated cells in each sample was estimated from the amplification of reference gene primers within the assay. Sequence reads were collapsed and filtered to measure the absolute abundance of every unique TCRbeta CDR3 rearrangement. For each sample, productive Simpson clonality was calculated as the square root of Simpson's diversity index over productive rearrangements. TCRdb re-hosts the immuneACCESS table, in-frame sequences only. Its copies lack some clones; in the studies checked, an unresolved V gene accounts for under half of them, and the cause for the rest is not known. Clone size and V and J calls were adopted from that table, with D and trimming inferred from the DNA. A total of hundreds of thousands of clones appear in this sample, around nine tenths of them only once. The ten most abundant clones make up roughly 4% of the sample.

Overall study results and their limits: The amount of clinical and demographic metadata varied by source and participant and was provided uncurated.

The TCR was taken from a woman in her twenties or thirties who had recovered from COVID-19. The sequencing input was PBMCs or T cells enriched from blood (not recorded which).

The CDR3 protein sequence reads: CASSQQGRRTGELFF. The nucleotides read TGTGCCAGCAGTCAACAGGGGAGGCGCACCGGGGAGCTGTTTTTT. Here the chain combines TRBV7-9 and TRBJ2-2, and perhaps TRBD1 as D gene, on 7 matching bases. Including the terminal cysteine and phenylalanine, the CDR3 comprises 15 residues. The sequence is cut down to CDR3 DNA, 45 bases in frame from base 1. Sequences SEHNR (CDR1) and FQNEAQ (CDR2) are obtained from the germline V gene (reference sequence). V loses 6 bases of germline sequence and J loses 4 bases, and the interval between the two ends is 15 bases.